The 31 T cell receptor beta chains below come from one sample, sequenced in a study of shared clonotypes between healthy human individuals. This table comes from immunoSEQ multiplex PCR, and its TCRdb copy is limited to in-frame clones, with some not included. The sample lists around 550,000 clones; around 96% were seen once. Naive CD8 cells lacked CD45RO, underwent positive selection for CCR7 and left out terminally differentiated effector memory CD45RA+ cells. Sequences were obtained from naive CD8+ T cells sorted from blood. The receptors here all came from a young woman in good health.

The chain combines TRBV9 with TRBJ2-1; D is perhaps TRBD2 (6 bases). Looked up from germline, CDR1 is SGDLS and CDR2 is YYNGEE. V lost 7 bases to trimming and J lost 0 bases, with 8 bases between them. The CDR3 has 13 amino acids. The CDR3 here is CASGRSSYNEQFF. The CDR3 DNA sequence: TGTGCCAGCGGGAGGAGCTCCTACAATGAGCAGTTCTTC.

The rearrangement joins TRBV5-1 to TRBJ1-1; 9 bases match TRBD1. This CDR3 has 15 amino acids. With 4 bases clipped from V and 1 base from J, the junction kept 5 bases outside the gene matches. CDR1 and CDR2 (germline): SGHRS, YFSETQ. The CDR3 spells CASSADRGGNTEAFF. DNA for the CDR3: TGCGCCAGCAGCGCGGACAGGGGCGGGAACACTGAAGCTTTCTTT.

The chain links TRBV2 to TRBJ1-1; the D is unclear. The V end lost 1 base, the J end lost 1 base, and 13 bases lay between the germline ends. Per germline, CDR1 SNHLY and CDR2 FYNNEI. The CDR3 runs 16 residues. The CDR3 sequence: CASSEGSREGNTEAFF. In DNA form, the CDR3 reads TGTGCCAGCAGTGAAGGTTCGCGAGAGGGGAACACTGAAGCTTTCTTT.

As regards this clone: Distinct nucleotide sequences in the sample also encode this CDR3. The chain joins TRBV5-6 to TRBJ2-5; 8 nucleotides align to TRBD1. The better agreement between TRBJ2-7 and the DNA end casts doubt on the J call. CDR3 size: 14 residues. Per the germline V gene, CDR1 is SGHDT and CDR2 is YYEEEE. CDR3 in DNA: TGTGCCAGCAGCCCCGGGACAGGCGGCTACGAGCAGTACTTC. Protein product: CASSPGTGGYEQYF.

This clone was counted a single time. CDR3 sequence reads: CSVEDPSGSSYEQYF. The DNA of the CDR3 is TGCAGCGTTGAAGATCCTAGCGGCAGCTCCTACGAGCAGTACTTC. This chain uses TRBV29-1 with TRBJ2-5; 7 positions agree with TRBD2. The J call is in doubt because the DNA end fits TRBJ2-7 better. Germline V gives CDR1 SQVTM, CDR2 ANQGSEA. This CDR3 region has 15 residues.

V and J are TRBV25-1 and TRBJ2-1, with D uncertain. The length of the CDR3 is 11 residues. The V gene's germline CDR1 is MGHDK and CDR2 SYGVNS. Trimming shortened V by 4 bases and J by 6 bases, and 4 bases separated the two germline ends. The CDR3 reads CASSGFNEQFF. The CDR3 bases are TGTGCCAGCAGTGGGTTCAATGAGCAGTTCTTC.

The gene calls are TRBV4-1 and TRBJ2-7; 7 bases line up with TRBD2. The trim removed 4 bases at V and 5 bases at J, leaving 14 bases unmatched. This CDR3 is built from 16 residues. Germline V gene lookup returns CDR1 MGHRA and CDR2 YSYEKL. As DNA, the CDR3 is TGCGCCAGCAGCCCAAAAGTGGCGGGAGTGCTCGACGAGCAGTACTTC. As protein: CASSPKVAGVLDEQYF.

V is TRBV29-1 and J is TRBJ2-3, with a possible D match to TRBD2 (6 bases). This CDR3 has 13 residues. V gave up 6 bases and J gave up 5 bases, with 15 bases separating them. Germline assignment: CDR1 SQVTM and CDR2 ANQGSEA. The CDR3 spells CSVPTGGLDTQYF. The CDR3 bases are TGCAGCGTCCCGACTGGAGGGCTAGATACGCAGTATTTT.

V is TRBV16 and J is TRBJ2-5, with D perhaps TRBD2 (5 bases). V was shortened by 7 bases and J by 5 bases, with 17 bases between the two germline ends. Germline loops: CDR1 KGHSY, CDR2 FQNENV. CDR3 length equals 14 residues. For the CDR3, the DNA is TGTGCCAGCACCAACGTACGCGGCGGGGAGACCCAGTACTTC. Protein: CASTNVRGGETQYF.

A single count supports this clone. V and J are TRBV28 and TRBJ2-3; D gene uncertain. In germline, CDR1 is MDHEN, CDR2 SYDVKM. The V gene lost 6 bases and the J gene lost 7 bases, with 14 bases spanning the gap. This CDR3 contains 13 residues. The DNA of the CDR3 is TGTGCCAGCAGCCGAGACGGAGTCTATACGCAGTATTTT. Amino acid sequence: CASSRDGVYTQYF.

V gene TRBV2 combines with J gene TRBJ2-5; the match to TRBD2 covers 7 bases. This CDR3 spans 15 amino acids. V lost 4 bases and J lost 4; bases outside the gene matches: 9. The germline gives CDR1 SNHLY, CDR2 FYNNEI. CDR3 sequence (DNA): TGTGCCAGCAGTGTCCCTTCAGCGGGATTAGAGACCCAGTACTTC. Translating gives CASSVPSAGLETQYF.

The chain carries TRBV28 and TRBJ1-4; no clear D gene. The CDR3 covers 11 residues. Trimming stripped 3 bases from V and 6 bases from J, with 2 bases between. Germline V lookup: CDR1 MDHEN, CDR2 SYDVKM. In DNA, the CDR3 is TGTGCCAGCAGTTTGGATGAAAAACTGTTTTTT. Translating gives CASSLDEKLFF.

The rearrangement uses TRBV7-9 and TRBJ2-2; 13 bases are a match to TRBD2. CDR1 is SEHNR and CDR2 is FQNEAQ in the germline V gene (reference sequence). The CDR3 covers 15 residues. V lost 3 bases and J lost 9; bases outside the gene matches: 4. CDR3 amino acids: CASSFTSGRARELFF. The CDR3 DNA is TGTGCCAGCAGCTTTACTAGCGGGAGGGCCCGGGAGCTGTTTTTT. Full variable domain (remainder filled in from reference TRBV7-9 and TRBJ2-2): DTGVSQNPRHKITKRGQNVTFRCDPISEHNRLYWYRQTLGQGPEFLTYFQNEAQLEKSRLLSDRFSAERPKGSFSTLEIQRTEQGDSAMYLCASSFTSGRARELFFGEGSRLTVL.

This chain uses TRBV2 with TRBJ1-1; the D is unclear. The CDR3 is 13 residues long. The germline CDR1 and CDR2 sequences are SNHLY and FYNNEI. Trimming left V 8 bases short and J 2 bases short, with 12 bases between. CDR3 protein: CASSDWANTEAFF. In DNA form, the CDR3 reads TGTGCCAGCTCCGATTGGGCAAACACTGAAGCTTTCTTT.

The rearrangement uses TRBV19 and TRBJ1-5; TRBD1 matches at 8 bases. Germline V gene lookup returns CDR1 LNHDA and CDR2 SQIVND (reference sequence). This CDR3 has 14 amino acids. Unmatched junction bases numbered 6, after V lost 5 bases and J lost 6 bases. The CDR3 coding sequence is TGTGCCAGTAGTGGACAGGGTTGGGGTCAGCCCCAGCATTTT. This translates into CASSGQGWGQPQHF.

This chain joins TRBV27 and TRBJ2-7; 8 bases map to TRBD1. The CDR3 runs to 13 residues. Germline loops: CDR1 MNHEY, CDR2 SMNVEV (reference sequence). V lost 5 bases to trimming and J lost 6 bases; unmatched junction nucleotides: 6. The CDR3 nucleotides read TGTGCCAGCAGTACAATACAGGGGGGCGAGCAGTACTTC. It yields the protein CASSTIQGGEQYF.

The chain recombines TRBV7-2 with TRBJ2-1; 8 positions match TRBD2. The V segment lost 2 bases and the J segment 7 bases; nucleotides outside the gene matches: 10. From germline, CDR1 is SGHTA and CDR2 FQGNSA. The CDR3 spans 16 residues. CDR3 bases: TGTGCCAGCAGCTTATTGGGACTAGGGTTAGAGAATGAGCAGTTCTTC. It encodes CASSLLGLGLENEQFF. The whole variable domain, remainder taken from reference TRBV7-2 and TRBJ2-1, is GAGVSQSPSNKVTEKGKDVELRCDPISGHTALYWYRQSLGQGLEFLIYFQGNSAPDKSGLPSDRFSAERTGGSVSTLTIQRTQQEDSAVYLCASSLLGLGLENEQFFGPGTRLTVL.

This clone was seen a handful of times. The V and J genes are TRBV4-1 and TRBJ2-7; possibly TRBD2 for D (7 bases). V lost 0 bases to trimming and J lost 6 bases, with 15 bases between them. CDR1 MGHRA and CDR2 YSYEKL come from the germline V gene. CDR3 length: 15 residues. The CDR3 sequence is CASSQENVAGAEQYF. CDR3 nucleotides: TGCGCCAGCAGCCAAGAAAACGTCGCGGGGGCCGAGCAGTACTTC.

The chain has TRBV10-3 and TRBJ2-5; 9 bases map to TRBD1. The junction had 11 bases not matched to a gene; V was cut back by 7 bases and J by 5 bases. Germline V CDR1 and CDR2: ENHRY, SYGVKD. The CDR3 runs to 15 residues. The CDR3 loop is CAIKRGQGLEETQYF. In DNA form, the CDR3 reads TGTGCCATCAAGAGGGGACAGGGATTGGAGGAGACCCAGTACTTC.

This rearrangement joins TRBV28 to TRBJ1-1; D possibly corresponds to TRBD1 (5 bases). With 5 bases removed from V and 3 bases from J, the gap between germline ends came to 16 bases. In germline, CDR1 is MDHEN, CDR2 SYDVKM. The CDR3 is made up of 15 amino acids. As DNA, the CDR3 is TGTGCCAGCAGTCCCTCAGGGTTTGGGGACACTGAAGCTTTCTTT. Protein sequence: CASSPSGFGDTEAFF.

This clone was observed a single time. As DNA, the CDR3 is TGCGCCAGCAGCCAAGCGGGCCTCCAAGAGACCCAGTACTTC. Protein sequence: CASSQAGLQETQYF. The V gene is TRBV4-1, the J gene TRBJ2-5, with no clear D. The CDR3 is 14 amino acids. The germline CDR1 and CDR2 sequences are MGHRA and YSYEKL. Trimming shortened V by 1 base and J by 1 base, and 7 bases separated the two germline ends.

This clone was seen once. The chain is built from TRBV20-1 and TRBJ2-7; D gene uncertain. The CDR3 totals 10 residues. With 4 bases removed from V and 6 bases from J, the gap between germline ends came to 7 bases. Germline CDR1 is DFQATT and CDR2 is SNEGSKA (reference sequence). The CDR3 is CSAKVAEQYF. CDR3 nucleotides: TGCAGTGCTAAGGTAGCCGAGCAGTACTTC.

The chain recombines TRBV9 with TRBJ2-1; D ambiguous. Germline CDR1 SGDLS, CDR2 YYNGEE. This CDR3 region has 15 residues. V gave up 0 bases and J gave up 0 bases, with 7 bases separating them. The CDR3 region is CASSVDSVSYNEQFF. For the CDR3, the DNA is TGTGCCAGCAGCGTAGACTCGGTCTCCTACAATGAGCAGTTCTTC.

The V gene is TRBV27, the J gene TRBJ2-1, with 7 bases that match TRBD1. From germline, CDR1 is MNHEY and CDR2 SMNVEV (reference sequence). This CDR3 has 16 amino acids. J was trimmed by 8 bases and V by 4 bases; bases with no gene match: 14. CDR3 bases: TGTGCCAGCAGTTCTTTGATGACAGGGACGGCCGATGAGCAGTTCTTC. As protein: CASSSLMTGTADEQFF.

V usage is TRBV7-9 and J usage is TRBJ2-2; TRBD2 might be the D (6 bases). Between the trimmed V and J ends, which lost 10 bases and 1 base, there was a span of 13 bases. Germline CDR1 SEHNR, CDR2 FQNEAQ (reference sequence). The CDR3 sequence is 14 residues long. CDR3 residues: CATIGSRNTGELFF. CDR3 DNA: TGTGCCACCATCGGGAGTCGGAACACCGGGGAGCTGTTTTTT.

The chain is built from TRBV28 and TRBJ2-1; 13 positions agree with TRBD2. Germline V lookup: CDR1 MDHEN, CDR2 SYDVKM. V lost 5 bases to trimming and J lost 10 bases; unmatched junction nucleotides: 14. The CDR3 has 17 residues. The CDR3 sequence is CASSPSAGTSGVPEQFF. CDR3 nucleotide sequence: TGTGCCAGCAGTCCCTCAGCCGGGACTAGCGGGGTCCCGGAGCAGTTCTTC.

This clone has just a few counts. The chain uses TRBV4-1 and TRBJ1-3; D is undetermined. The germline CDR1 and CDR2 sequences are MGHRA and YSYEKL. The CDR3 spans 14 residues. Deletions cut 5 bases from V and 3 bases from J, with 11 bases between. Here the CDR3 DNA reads TGCGCCAGCAGCTCCTCAACCCTTGGAAACACCATATATTTT. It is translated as CASSSSTLGNTIYF.

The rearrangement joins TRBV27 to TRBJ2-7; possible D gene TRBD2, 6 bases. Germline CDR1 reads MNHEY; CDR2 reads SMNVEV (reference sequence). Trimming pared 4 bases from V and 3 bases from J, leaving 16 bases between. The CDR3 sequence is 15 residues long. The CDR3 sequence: CASSSILGLVYEQYF. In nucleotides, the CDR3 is TGTGCCAGCAGTTCAATTCTGGGACTTGTCTACGAGCAGTACTTC.

CDR3 bases: TGTGCCAGCAGTTTATCGGGCAGGGGCAACGAGCAGTACTTC. It encodes CASSLSGRGNEQYF. The chain uses TRBV27 and TRBJ2-7; maybe TRBD1 (6 bases). V shed 0 bases and J shed 5 bases, with 11 bases lying between them. The CDR3 runs 14 residues. CDR1 and CDR2 from the germline V gene are MNHEY and SMNVEV (reference sequence).

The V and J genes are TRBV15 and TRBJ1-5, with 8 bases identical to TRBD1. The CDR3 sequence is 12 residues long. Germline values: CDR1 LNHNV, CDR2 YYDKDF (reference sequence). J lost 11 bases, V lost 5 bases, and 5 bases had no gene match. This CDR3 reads CATSGRTGSQHF. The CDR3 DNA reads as TGTGCCACCAGCGGACGGACAGGGTCCCAGCATTTT.

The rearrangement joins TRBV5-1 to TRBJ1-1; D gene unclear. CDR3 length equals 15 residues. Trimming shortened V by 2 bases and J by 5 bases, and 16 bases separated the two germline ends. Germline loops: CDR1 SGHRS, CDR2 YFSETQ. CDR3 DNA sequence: TGCGCCAGCAGCTTAGGGTTGGACGGCTTTACTGAAGCTTTCTTT. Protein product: CASSLGLDGFTEAFF.